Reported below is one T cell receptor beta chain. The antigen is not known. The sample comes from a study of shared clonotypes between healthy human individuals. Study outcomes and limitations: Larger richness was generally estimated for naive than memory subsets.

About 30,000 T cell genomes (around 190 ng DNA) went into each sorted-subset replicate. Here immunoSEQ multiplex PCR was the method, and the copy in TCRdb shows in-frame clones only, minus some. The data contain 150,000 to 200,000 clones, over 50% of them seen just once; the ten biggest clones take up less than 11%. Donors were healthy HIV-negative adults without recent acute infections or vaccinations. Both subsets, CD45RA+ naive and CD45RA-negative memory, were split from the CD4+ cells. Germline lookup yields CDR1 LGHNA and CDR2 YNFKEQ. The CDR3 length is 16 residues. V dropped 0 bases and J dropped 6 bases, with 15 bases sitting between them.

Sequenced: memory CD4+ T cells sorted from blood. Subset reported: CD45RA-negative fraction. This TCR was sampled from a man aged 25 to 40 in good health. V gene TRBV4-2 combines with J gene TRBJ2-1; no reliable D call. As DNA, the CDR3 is TGTGCCAGCAGCCAAGATGGCCACAAGCCAGGCAATGAGCAGTTCTTC. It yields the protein CASSQDGHKPGNEQFF.